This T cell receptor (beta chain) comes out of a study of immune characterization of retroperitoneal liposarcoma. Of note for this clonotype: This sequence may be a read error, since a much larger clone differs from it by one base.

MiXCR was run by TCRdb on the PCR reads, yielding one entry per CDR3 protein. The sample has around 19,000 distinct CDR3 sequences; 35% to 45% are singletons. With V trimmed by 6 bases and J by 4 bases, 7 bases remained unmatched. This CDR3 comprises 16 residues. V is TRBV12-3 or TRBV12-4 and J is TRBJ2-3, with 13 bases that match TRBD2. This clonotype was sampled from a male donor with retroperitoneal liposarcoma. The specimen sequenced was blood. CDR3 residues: CASSQLAGGRPDTQYF. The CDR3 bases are TGTGCCAGCAGCCAACTAGCGGGGGGGCGGCCAGATACGCAGTATTTT.